The 27 T cell receptor beta chains presented below share a single source sample, sequenced in a study of blood T cell repertoires in COVID-19. Measured with immunoSEQ multiplex PCR; TCRdb has only the in-frame clones, and not every one. The sample has approximately 150,000 clones, 84% seen once. Sequencing was carried out using peripheral blood. These receptors all stem from a woman older than 75 with COVID-19, enrolled during active disease.

The chain uses TRBV5-1 and TRBJ1-4, with 12 bases identical to TRBD1. Germline CDR1 SGHRS, CDR2 YFSETQ. V lost 4 bases and J lost 8; bases outside the gene matches: 12. This CDR3 comprises 17 residues. The CDR3 loop is CASSQVPGQGAGEKLFF. CDR3 nucleotides: TGCGCCAGCAGCCAAGTCCCGGGACAGGGGGCAGGGGAAAAACTGTTTTTT. Drawing the rest from reference TRBV5-1 and TRBJ1-4, the complete variable domain is KAGVTQTPRYLIKTRGQQVTLSCSPISGHRSVSWYQQTPGQGLQFLFEYFSETQRNKGNFPGRFSGRQFSNSRSEMNVSTLELGDSALYLCASSQVPGQGAGEKLFFGSGTQLSVL.

The rearrangement uses TRBV6-2 or TRBV6-3 and TRBJ2-5; tentatively, D is TRBD1 (6 bases). V was shortened by 1 base and J by 1 base, with 10 bases between the two germline ends. The CDR3 is 15 residues long. CDR1 is MNHEY and CDR2 is SVGEGT in the germline V gene. CDR3 in amino acids: CASSYLGTLQETQYF. Written as DNA, the CDR3 is TGTGCCAGCAGTTACTTAGGGACACTCCAAGAGACCCAGTACTTC.

The chain uses TRBV7-3 and TRBJ2-1; possibly TRBD2 for D (6 bases). The CDR3 runs to 16 residues. Trimming pared 7 bases from V and 4 bases from J, leaving 20 bases between. CDR1 is SGHTA, CDR2 FQGTGA, per germline. The DNA for the CDR3 is TGTGCCAGCACCCCGAGGGCGGGACTTTCGTACAATGAGCAGTTCTTC. Translating it yields CASTPRAGLSYNEQFF.

This sequence joins TRBV5-1 and TRBJ2-3; 7 bases line up with TRBD1. CDR3 size: 13 residues. The V gene end was trimmed by 4 bases and the J gene end by 4 bases; junction bases not matched to a gene: 3. Germline V gene sequence: CDR1 SGHRS, CDR2 YFSETQ. The CDR3 DNA reads as TGCGCCAGCAGCAAGGGACAGTCAGATACGCAGTATTTT. Protein sequence: CASSKGQSDTQYF. Using reference TRBV5-1 and TRBJ2-3 for the parts outside the CDR3, the full variable domain is KAGVTQTPRYLIKTRGQQVTLSCSPISGHRSVSWYQQTPGQGLQFLFEYFSETQRNKGNFPGRFSGRQFSNSRSEMNVSTLELGDSALYLCASSKGQSDTQYFGPGTRLTVL.

The V call is TRBV6-1, the J call TRBJ2-7; tentatively, D is TRBD2 (6 bases). V lost 3 bases to trimming and J lost 1 base, with 19 bases between them. The germline CDR1 and CDR2 sequences are MNHNS and SASEGT. The CDR3 runs 17 residues. The chain's CDR3 is CASSDMRGPLWSYEQYF. CDR3 DNA sequence: TGTGCCAGCAGTGATATGCGGGGACCCCTTTGGTCCTACGAGCAGTACTTC.

This clone occurred a few times. The chain couples TRBV6-5 to TRBJ1-2; D might be TRBD1 (5 bases). CDR3 length equals 15 residues. Between the trimmed V and J ends, which lost 6 bases and 3 bases, there was a span of 17 bases. Germline V CDR1 and CDR2: MNHEY, SVGAGI. The CDR3 region has the DNA TGTGCCAGCAGAAGGGGTTGGGGAGGAGACTATGGCTACACCTTC. It is translated as CASRRGWGGDYGYTF.

This sequence joins TRBV15 and TRBJ2-2; 12 bases are a match to TRBD1. The length of the CDR3 is 16 residues. Germline-derived CDR1 and CDR2 are LNHNV and YYDKDF (reference sequence). V was pared by 4 bases and J by 4 bases, with 4 bases of the junction left unmatched. The CDR3 region has the DNA TGTGCCACCAGCATGGGACAGGGGGCGACCACCGGGGAGCTGTTTTTT. Residues: CATSMGQGATTGELFF. The variable domain in full, completed from reference TRBV15 and TRBJ2-2, reads DAMVIQNPRYQVTQFGKPVTLSCSQTLNHNVMYWYQQKSSQAPKLLFHYYDKDFNNEADTPDNFQSRRPNTSFCFLDIRSPGLGDTAMYLCATSMGQGATTGELFFGEGSRLTVL.

This chain joins TRBV6-2 or TRBV6-3 and TRBJ1-1; the D gene is possibly TRBD1 (6 bases). The V end was cut by 0 bases, the J end by 8 bases, with 13 bases between. The CDR3 extends over 14 amino acids. CDR1 and CDR2 (germline): MNHEY, SVGEGT. The CDR3 protein is CASSYSNRDQEAFF. In DNA form, the CDR3 reads TGTGCCAGCAGTTACTCGAACAGGGATCAGGAAGCTTTCTTT.

This clone was seen once. This chain links TRBV19 with TRBJ1-5; maybe TRBD1 (6 bases). The CDR3 runs 15 residues. V was pared by 7 bases and J by 4 bases, with 17 bases between. Germline V lookup: CDR1 LNHDA, CDR2 SQIVND (reference sequence). CDR3: CASTKVDRLNQPQHF. CDR3 coding DNA: TGTGCCAGTACCAAGGTGGACAGATTAAATCAGCCCCAGCATTTT.

This chain connects TRBV6-2 or TRBV6-3 to TRBJ2-1; the match to TRBD1 covers 10 bases. CDR3 size: 15 residues. The ends lost 5 bases at V and 6 bases at J; junction bases unmatched: 7. Germline CDR1 reads MNHEY; CDR2 reads SVGEGT. The DNA for the CDR3 is TGTGCCAGCAGTAAGACAGGGGGCAACGGCAATGAGCAGTTCTTC. This codes for CASSKTGGNGNEQFF.

This chain connects TRBV19 to TRBJ1-1; 7 nucleotides match TRBD1. The CDR3 is made up of 15 amino acids. Germline CDR1 and CDR2: LNHDA and SQIVND (reference sequence). V lost 2 bases, J lost 5 bases, and 8 bases stayed unmatched. The CDR3 DNA reads as TGTGCCAGTAGTATAAGCACAGGGGCACAAACTGAAGCTTTCTTT. The encoded protein is CASSISTGAQTEAFF.

This sequence joins TRBV5-5 and TRBJ1-3; no firm D call. The CDR3 consists of 16 residues. In germline, CDR1 is SGHKS, CDR2 YYEKEE (reference sequence). The germline V and J ends were trimmed by 3 bases and 0 bases, with 13 bases remaining between them. This CDR3 reads CASSSAALSSGNTIYF. CDR3 DNA sequence: TGTGCCAGCAGCTCCGCCGCCTTGAGCTCTGGAAACACCATATATTTT.

The chain links TRBV10-3 to TRBJ1-4, with unresolved D. Germline V gene data show CDR1 as ENHRY and CDR2 as SYGVKD. There are 15 residues in the CDR3. The V end lost 2 bases, the J end lost 0 bases, and 7 bases lay between the germline ends. CDR3 region: CAISEGRATNEKLFF. Here the CDR3 DNA reads TGTGCCATCAGTGAGGGGAGAGCAACTAATGAAAAACTGTTTTTT.

The CDR3 sequence is CASRDTSGSGDTQYF. The CDR3 DNA is TGTGCCAGCAGGGATACTAGCGGGAGTGGAGATACGCAGTATTTT. This sequence joins TRBV4-2 and TRBJ2-3; 11 bases match TRBD2. This CDR3 has 15 amino acids. Germline V gives CDR1 LGHNA, CDR2 YNFKEQ. Germline trimming cut 6 bases from V and 5 bases from J; bases unmatched to any gene: 7.

The J gene is TRBJ1-1, the V gene TRBV14; 10 bases align to TRBD1. After removal of 4 bases from V and 1 base from J, the junction contained 6 bases not matched to a gene. Germline values: CDR1 SGHDN, CDR2 FVKESK. This CDR3 spans 16 amino acids. CDR3: CASSRWTGGTNTEAFF. The CDR3 DNA follows: TGTGCCAGCAGCCGTTGGACAGGGGGGACGAACACTGAAGCTTTCTTT.

This clone showed up just once. The V gene is TRBV10-1, the J gene TRBJ2-1; 9 bases agree with TRBD2. The CDR3 loop spans 13 amino acids. V lost 4 bases, J lost 6 bases, and 1 base stayed unmatched. Per germline, CDR1 WNHNN and CDR2 SYGVQD (reference sequence). CDR3 nucleotide sequence: TGCGCCAGCAGTGTAGCGGGAGTCAATGAGCAGTTCTTC. Translation gives CASSVAGVNEQFF.

The genes are TRBV9 and TRBJ2-3, with 7 bases matching TRBD1. Per germline, CDR1 SGDLS and CDR2 YYNGEE. The CDR3 is 15 residues long. The V and J ends lost 4 bases and 2 bases, in that order; junction bases with no gene match: 7. The CDR3 region has the DNA TGTGCCAGCAGCCCAGGGACAGTCCTCACAGATACGCAGTATTTT. Amino acid sequence: CASSPGTVLTDTQYF. Together with reference TRBV9 and TRBJ2-3, the CDR3 gives the full variable domain: DSGVTQTPKHLITATGQRVTLRCSPRSGDLSVYWYQQSLDQGLQFLIQYYNGEERAKGNILERFSAQQFPDLHSELNLSSLELGDSALYFCASSPGTVLTDTQYFGPGTRLTVL.

The chain links TRBV3-1 (or the pseudogene TRBV3-2) to TRBJ1-2, with 9 nucleotides matching TRBD1. The CDR3 is 14 residues long. Per germline, CDR1 LGHDT and CDR2 YNNKEL (reference sequence). J gave up 3 bases and V 6 bases, and 5 bases lay outside the gene matches. CDR3 residues: CASSPTGGDYGYTF. CDR3 coding DNA: TGTGCCAGCAGTCCGACAGGGGGGGACTATGGCTACACCTTC.

The DNA of the CDR3 is TGCAGCGTTGATCATGGGCTTTACAATGAGCAGTTCTTC. Its protein is CSVDHGLYNEQFF. V and J are TRBV29-1 and TRBJ2-1; no firm D call. CDR3 length: 13 amino acids. Germline CDR1 SQVTM, CDR2 ANQGSEA. Trimming removed 3 bases from V and 4 bases from J, with 10 bases in between.

V and J are TRBV5-6 and TRBJ1-5, with 8 bases that match TRBD1. The CDR3 extends over 15 amino acids. The ends lost 5 bases at V and 0 bases at J; junction bases unmatched: 4. Germline V gene sequence: CDR1 SGHDT, CDR2 YYEEEE. The CDR3 DNA follows: TGTGCCAGCAGGATCCAGGGGGCTAGCAATCAGCCCCAGCATTTT. Translating gives CASRIQGASNQPQHF.

This clone appeared a single time. This rearrangement joins TRBV30 to TRBJ1-4; possibly TRBD1 for D (5 bases). CDR3 length equals 15 residues. The germline V gene encodes CDR1 GTSNPN and CDR2 SVGIG (reference sequence). Trimming took 5 bases from V and 3 from J, leaving 16 bases between them. The CDR3 DNA reads TGTGCCTGGGGACAAAAAGGGGCGTCTAATGAAAAACTGTTTTTT. It yields the protein CAWGQKGASNEKLFF.

This rearrangement joins TRBV28 to TRBJ2-6; TRBD1 might be the D (6 bases). V lost 1 base to trimming and J lost 0 bases, with 13 bases between them. The CDR3 has 18 amino acids. Germline lookup yields CDR1 MDHEN and CDR2 SYDVKM. In DNA form, the CDR3 reads TGTGCCAGCAGTTTATCCGGAAGGGGGATCTCTGGGGCCAACGTCCTGACTTTC. Protein product: CASSLSGRGISGANVLTF.

The chain links TRBV18 to TRBJ2-7; TRBD2 matches at 9 bases. CDR3 size: 15 residues. The junction had 7 bases not matched to a gene; V was cut back by 2 bases and J by 5 bases. CDR1 is KGHSH and CDR2 is LQKENI in the germline V gene. The CDR3 coding sequence is TGTGCCAGCTCACCATCAGGGACTAGCTTCCACGAGCAGTACTTC. It is translated as CASSPSGTSFHEQYF.

This chain links TRBV30 with TRBJ2-7; TRBD2 matches 14 bases. Germline CDR1 reads GTSNPN; CDR2 reads SVGIG (reference sequence). The trim removed 3 bases at V and 5 bases at J, leaving 3 bases unmatched. The CDR3 runs 14 residues. The CDR3 sequence is CAWRLGLAGDEQYF. The CDR3 DNA reads as TGTGCCTGGAGGCTGGGACTAGCGGGGGACGAGCAGTACTTC.

V and J are TRBV21-1 and TRBJ1-3; TRBD1, the D gene given by the table, was not confirmed from the DNA. TRBV21-1 is flagged as a pseudogene. This CDR3 is built from 16 residues. This chain's CDR3 is CASSKGNRGSGNTIYF. The CDR3 DNA reads as TGTGCCAGCAGCAAGGGGAACAGGGGCTCAGGAAACACCATATATTTT.

This sequence joins TRBV24-1 and TRBJ2-3, with TRBD1 matching over 12 bases. The CDR3 consists of 16 residues. The junction had 10 bases not matched to a gene; V was cut back by 6 bases and J by 7 bases. Germline V gives CDR1 KGHDR, CDR2 SFDVKD. The CDR3 coding sequence is TGTGCCACCAGTACCGGGACAGGGGGCGAGTTGAATACGCAGTATTTT. This encodes CATSTGTGGELNTQYF.

This rearrangement joins TRBV2 to TRBJ2-3; 7 bases line up with TRBD2. This CDR3 spans 16 amino acids. Germline loops: CDR1 SNHLY, CDR2 FYNNEI. V dropped 2 bases and J dropped 7; count of bases not matched to a gene: 12. CDR3 loop: CASSEKGLPWVNTQYF. The CDR3 DNA reads TGTGCCAGCAGTGAAAAGGGACTACCCTGGGTGAATACGCAGTATTTT. The whole variable domain, remainder taken from reference TRBV2 and TRBJ2-3, is EPEVTQTPSHQVTQMGQEVILRCVPISNHLYFYWYRQILGQKVEFLVSFYNNEISEKSEIFDDQFSVERPDGSNFTLKIRSTKLEDSAMYFCASSEKGLPWVNTQYFGPGTRLTVL.